This is a list of T cell receptor beta chains from one sample in a study of cytomegalovirus exposure and HLA in healthy donors. Using immunoSEQ multiplex PCR, the repertoire was profiled, and TCRdb retains in-frame clones only, with some absent. The sample contains more than 95,000 clones, about nine tenths of which appear only once. Sequencing was performed on PBMCs. The receptor set was obtained from a woman aged 18-29 years in good health and CMV-seronegative. Each CDR3 is given without its conserved first and last residue. Size values are once, few and many counts, or a class for expanded clones, and some rows have none.

TRBJ1-4,.,13,TRBV6-6,ASSFAGTGDEKLF
TRBJ1-1,.,14,TRBV4-1,ASSQDGTGAYSEAF
TRBJ2-3,once,13,TRBV6-5,ASSPLTTPTDTQY
TRBJ1-1,once,13,TRBV13,ASSFRQGVNTEAF
TRBJ2-5,.,12,TRBV9,ASSSRGGEETQY
TRBJ2-7,.,11,TRBV4-1,ASSPGVDYEQY
TRBJ2-5,.,14,TRBV29-1,SVEDYGTGGRETQY
TRBJ2-3,.,16,TRBV7-9,ASSPGPSGGGNTDTQY
TRBJ2-7,.,13,TRBV9,ASSARSGATYEQY
TRBJ2-4,.,15,TRBV23-1,ASRAGSGSIGKNIQY
TRBJ1-5,once,13,TRBV7-8,ASSPSSQGTQPQH
TRBJ2-7,.,9,TRBV6-1,ASSRDYEQY
TRBJ1-4,.,11,TRBV5-1,ASQEATNEKLF
TRBJ2-3,once,14,TRBV7-8,ASSLLAGEGTDTQY
TRBJ2-1,.,14,TRBV7-6,ASSSKASGGYNEQF
TRBJ2-1,.,12,TRBV6-1,ASTVGATRNEQF
TRBJ2-7,.,13,TRBV5-4,ASSLGTSGRTEQY
TRBJ1-2,.,11,TRBV5-1,ASSVRGSGGYT
TRBJ2-1,.,14,TRBV28,ASPPPLAGHYNEQF
TRBJ1-1,.,11,TRBV29-1,SVSTAQGTEAF
TRBJ1-5,.,17,TRBV4-2,ASSHRLITGTGDHQPQH
TRBJ2-7,few,13,TRBV12-5,ASGLVLGNPHEQY
TRBJ2-5,.,13,TRBV7-8,ASSLEGRGRETQY
TRBJ2-5,.,12,TRBV2,ASRQKSTQETQY
TRBJ2-5,once,11,TRBV10-2,ASRRTGEETQY
TRBJ2-7,.,11,TRBV9,ASSPGGAYEQY
TRBJ2-7,.,13,TRBV9,ASSARGSFHTEQY
TRBJ2-7,few,13,TRBV7-2,ASSPVGTGQAEQY
TRBJ1-1,.,13,TRBV10-2,ASSGLANQAGEAF
TRBJ2-3,.,10,TRBV7-9,ASSLLGDTQY
TRBJ2-2,.,12,TRBV9,ASSVRGLSGELF
TRBJ1-5,.,12,TRBV18,ASSPGQGKQPQH
TRBJ2-7,.,13,TRBV7-7,ASSPSSGSGYEQY
TRBJ2-7,.,12,TRBV5-4,ASSLAGGSYEQY
TRBJ2-2,.,15,TRBV5-4,ASSSFLAGGNTGELF
TRBJ1-1,.,11,TRBV11-3,ASSPRTPTEAF
TRBJ1-3,.,13,TRBV4-1,ASSRLDSSGNTIY
TRBJ2-3,.,13,TRBV5-6,ASSLSPSGLGTQY
TRBJ2-3,.,17,TRBV27,ASSSSLNGLAGVSNTQY
TRBJ1-2,.,11,TRBV5-4,ASSLEGQLVHT
TRBJ2-3,.,11,TRBV19,ASSIIPTDTQY
TRBJ2-1,once,12,TRBV29-1,SVAGEWGQGEQF